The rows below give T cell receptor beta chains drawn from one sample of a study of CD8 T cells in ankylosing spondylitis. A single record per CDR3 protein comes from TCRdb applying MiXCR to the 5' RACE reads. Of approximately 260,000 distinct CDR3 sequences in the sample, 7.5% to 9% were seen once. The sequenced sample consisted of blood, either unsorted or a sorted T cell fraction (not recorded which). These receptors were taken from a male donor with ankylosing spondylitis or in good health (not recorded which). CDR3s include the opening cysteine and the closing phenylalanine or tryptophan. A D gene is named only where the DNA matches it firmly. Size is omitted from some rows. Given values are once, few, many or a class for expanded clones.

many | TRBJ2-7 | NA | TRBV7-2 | TGTGCCAGCAGCGACAGTGGGGCGTACGAGCAGTACTTC | CASSDSGAYEQYF
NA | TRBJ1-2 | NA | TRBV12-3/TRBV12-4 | TGTGCCAGCAATCCCTCGGGAGGGGCGGATGGCTACACCTTC | CASNPSGGADGYTF
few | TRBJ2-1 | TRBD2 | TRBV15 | TGTGCCACCAGCTCCCGACTAGCGGGGAAAAACAATGAGCAGTTCTTC | CATSSRLAGKNNEQFF
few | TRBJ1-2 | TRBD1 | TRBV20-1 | TGCAGTTCTACCGTAGGGACAGGGGGTGGAAGTGGCTACACCTTC | CSSTVGTGGGSGYTF
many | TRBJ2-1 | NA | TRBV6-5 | TGTGCCAGCAGTTATGGGGATGAGCAGTTCTTC | CASSYGDEQFF
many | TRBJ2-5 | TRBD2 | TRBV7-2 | TGTGCCAGCAGCCCAGAGGGGACTAGCCTGAAGACCCAGTACTTC | CASSPEGTSLKTQYF
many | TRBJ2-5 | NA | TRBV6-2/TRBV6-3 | TGTGCCAGCAGTAACTCATGGACCCAGTACTTC | CASSNSWTQYF
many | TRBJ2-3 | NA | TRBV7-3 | TGTGCCAGCAGCTTAAGGGAGACGGATACGCAGTATTTT | CASSLRETDTQYF
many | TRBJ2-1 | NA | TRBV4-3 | TGCGCCAGCAGCCAAGTAGACGGGAATGAGCAGTTCTTC | CASSQVDGNEQFF
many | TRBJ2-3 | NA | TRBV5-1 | TGCGCCAGCAGCTTGGGGGGTGTAGGAGATACGCAGTATTTT | CASSLGGVGDTQYF
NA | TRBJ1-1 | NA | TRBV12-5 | TGTGCTAGTGGTTTGTGGGACTTGAACACTGAAGCTTTCTTT | CASGLWDLNTEAFF
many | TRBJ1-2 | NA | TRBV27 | TGTGCCAGCAGTGCCCGGGTCATCGGCGTGAACTATGGCTACACCTTC | CASSARVIGVNYGYTF
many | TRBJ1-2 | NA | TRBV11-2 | TGTGCCAGCAGTTCCGAGGCTAACAGACGCTATGGCTACACCTTC | CASSSEANRRYGYTF
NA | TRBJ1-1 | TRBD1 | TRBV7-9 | TGTGCCAGCAGAGGGACAGGGCCGAACACTGAAGCTTTCTTT | CASRGTGPNTEAFF
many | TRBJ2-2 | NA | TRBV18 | TGTGCCAGCTCACCAGGCACCCAGGCGAACACCGGGGAGCTGTTTTTT | CASSPGTQANTGELFF
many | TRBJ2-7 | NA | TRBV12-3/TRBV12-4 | TGTGCCAGCAGTTTCGGCGGGAACGCCTACGAGCAGTACTTC | CASSFGGNAYEQYF
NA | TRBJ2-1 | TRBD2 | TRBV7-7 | TGTGCTAGCAGCTTGGGACTAGCGACGGCCGATGAGCAGTTCTTC | CASSLGLATADEQFF
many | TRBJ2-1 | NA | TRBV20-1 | TGCAGTGCTAGAGATCCCTCGAGCTCCTACAATGAGCAGTTCTTC | CSARDPSSSYNEQFF
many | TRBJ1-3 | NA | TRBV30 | TGTGCCTGGAGTGTACGCGTCTCTGGAAACACCATATATTTT | CAWSVRVSGNTIYF
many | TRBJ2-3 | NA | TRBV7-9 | TGTGCCAGCTTGGGCGATACGCAGTATTTT | CASLGDTQYF
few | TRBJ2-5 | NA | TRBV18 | TGTGCCAGCTCACCAGGATGGAAAGAGACCCAGTACTTC | CASSPGWKETQYF
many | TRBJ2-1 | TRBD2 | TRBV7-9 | TGTGCCAGCAGAGCCGGGACTAGTAATGAGCAGTTCTTC | CASRAGTSNEQFF
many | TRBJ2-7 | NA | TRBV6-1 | TGTGCGACCTTGGGGCGTCTAGGTTCCTACGAGCAGTACTTC | CATLGRLGSYEQYF
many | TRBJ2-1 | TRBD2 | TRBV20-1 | TGCAGTGCTAGAGATCCCGCTAGCGGGGGTTACAATGAGCAGTTCTTC | CSARDPASGGYNEQFF
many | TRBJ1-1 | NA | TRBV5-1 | TGCGCCAGCATAGGTCTGGGAGATGAGAACACTGAAGCTTTCTTT | CASIGLGDENTEAFF
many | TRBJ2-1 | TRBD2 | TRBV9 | TGTGCCAGCAGCGCCCCGGGACTAGCGGGAGAGTATGAGCAGTTCTTC | CASSAPGLAGEYEQFF
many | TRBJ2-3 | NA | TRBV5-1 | TGCGCCAGCAGCTTGTCTGCAGGCCGCACAGATACGCAGTATTTT | CASSLSAGRTDTQYF
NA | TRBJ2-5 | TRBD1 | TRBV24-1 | TGTGCCACCAGTGACCTGACAGGGGCAGAGACCCAGTACTTC | CATSDLTGAETQYF
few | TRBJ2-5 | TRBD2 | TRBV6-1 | TGTGCCAGCAGCCGACTAGCGGGAGGCAGTTACCAAGAGACCCAGTACTTC | CASSRLAGGSYQETQYF
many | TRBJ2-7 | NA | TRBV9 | TGTGCCAGCAGCGAGGGGGTTGGGACTACGGACGAGCAGTACTTC | CASSEGVGTTDEQYF
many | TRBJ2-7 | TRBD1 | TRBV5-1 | TGCGCCAGCAGCTTGAACAGGGGGCTGGGCGAGCAGTACTTC | CASSLNRGLGEQYF
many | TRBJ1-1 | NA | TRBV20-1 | TGCAGTGCTAGAGATTCTTCCCGTACAGGGAGATCAAACACTGAAGCTTTCTTT | CSARDSSRTGRSNTEAFF
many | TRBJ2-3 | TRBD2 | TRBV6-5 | TGTGCCAGCAGTTTAGCGGGGGCTATCACAGATACGCAGTATTTT | CASSLAGAITDTQYF
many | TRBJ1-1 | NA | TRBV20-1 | TGCAGTGCTAGGTATTCCAACGGGGGCCCTGGGGACACTGAAGCTTTCTTT | CSARYSNGGPGDTEAFF
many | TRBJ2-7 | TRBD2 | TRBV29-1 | TGCAGCGTCGACCCAGCCCGGGACTATGTACCCTACGAGCAGTACTTC | CSVDPARDYVPYEQYF
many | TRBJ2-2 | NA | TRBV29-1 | TGCAGCGTTGATTGGGGCACCGGGGAGCTGTTTTTT | CSVDWGTGELFF
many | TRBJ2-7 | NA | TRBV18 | TGTGCCAGCTCACCACAGGTCAGTGAGCAGTACTTC | CASSPQVSEQYF
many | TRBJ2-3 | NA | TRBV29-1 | TGCAGCGTTGTGGGCGTGGGCACAGATACGCAGTATTTT | CSVVGVGTDTQYF
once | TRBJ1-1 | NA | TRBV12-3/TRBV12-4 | TGTGCCAGCAGTTTCGAAGGGTGGGACACTGAAGCTTTCTTT | CASSFEGWDTEAFF
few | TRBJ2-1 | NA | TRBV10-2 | TGCGCCAGCCAAAGGGACAACCTTCCCCCGGATGAGCAGTTCTTC | CASQRDNLPPDEQFF
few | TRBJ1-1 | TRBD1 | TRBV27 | TGTGCCAGCAGTTTATCGAGAGGGGGCCAGACTGAAGCTTTCTTT | CASSLSRGGQTEAFF
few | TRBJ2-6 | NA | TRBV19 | TGTGCCAGTAGTATAGTCCTCAACGTCCTGACTTTC | CASSIVLNVLTF
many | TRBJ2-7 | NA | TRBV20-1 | TGCAGTGCTAGAGTTGGGACCAAGTTCACCTACGAGCAGTACTTC | CSARVGTKFTYEQYF
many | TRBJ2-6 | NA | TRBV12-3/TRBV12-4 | TGTGCCAGCAGGACCTCTGGGGCCAACGTCCTGACTTTC | CASRTSGANVLTF
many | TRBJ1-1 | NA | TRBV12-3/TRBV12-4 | TGTGCCAGCAGTGCCCCGGGGTTAGTTAACCGAGCTTTCTTT | CASSAPGLVNRAFF
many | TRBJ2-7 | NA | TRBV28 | TGTGCCAGCAGTTTTAGGACGGACACCCTCTCCTACGAGCAGTACTTC | CASSFRTDTLSYEQYF
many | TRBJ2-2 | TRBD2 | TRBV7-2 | TGTGCCAGCAGAAGCGGGAGGGCCACCGGGGAGCTGTTTTTT | CASRSGRATGELFF
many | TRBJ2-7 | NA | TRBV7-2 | TGTGCCAGCAGCTTAACAATCTACGAGCAGTACTTC | CASSLTIYEQYF